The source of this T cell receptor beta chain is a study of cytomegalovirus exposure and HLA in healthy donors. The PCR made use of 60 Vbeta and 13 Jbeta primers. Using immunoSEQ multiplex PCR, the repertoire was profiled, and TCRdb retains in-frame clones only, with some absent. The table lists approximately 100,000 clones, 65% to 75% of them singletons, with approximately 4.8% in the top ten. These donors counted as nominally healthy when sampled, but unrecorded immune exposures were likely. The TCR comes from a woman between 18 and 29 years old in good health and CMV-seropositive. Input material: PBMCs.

Written as DNA, the CDR3 is TGTGCCAGCAGCTCCACACTAGCGGGAGGCGCCTACGAGCAGTACTTC. As protein: CASSSTLAGGAYEQYF. V gene TRBV11-2 combines with J gene TRBJ2-7; TRBD2 matches 12 bases. The germline V gene has CDR1 SGHAT and CDR2 FQNNGV. V gave up 4 bases and J gave up 2 bases; unmatched junction bases: 6. This CDR3 spans 16 amino acids.